This TCR beta chain was found in a study of blood T cell repertoires in COVID-19. Study summary: PBMCs, B-cell-depleted T cells, or T cells were the source of the cDNA or gDNA that made up the material.

The CDR3 is made up of 18 amino acids. Germline-derived CDR1 and CDR2 are SEHNR and FQNEAQ (reference sequence). V lost 1 base to trimming and J lost 3 bases; unmatched junction nucleotides: 13. Here immunoSEQ multiplex PCR was the method, and the copy in TCRdb shows in-frame clones only, minus some. The profile shows a few hundred thousand clones, more than 75% of them singletons. Material: PBMCs or T cells enriched from blood (not recorded which). The receptor was derived from a woman in her twenties or thirties who had recovered from COVID-19. The chain carries TRBV7-9 and TRBJ2-5; 8 positions agree with TRBD1. Here the CDR3 reads CASSLGTGNPQQEETQYF. The CDR3 DNA is TGTGCCAGCAGCTTAGGGACAGGGAACCCCCAACAAGAAGAGACCCAGTACTTC.